The clone carrying this T cell receptor (beta chain) counts as medium-sized. The source of the sample is a study of glioma-infiltrating T cells. Amplification of TCR alpha and beta CDR3 regions from RNA used iRepertoire nested multiplex PCR. Using its own MiXCR run on the multiplex PCR reads, TCRdb lists one record per CDR3 protein. The sample carries about 4,900 distinct CDR3 sequences, 31% recorded once. V lost 7 bases to trimming and J lost 5 bases; unmatched junction nucleotides: 11. The CDR3 has 14 amino acids. Germline V gene sequence: CDR1 MNHNS, CDR2 SASEGT. This clonotype was sampled from a human donor with low-grade glioma or glioblastoma, undergoing nonglioma brain surgery, or in good health (not recorded which). V gene TRBV6-1 combines with J gene TRBJ2-7; 7 bases agree with TRBD1. Sequenced input: glioma tissue, nonneoplastic brain tissue, or PBMCs (not recorded which). The DNA of the CDR3 is TGTGCCAGCACGGACAAGGGGGCGACGGACGAGCAGTACTTC. It encodes CASTDKGATDEQYF.